This T cell receptor beta chain was found in a study of T cells in Graves' hyperthyroidism and ophthalmopathy. About the research overall: Once the initial diagnosis was made, peripheral blood was obtained before any treatment. General study findings and limits: Blood also contained most expanded thyroid clonotypes above 0.001.

CDR1 and CDR2 (germline): MNHEY, SVGEGT. CDR3 length: 17 amino acids. V was pared by 6 bases and J by 1 base, with 13 bases of the junction left unmatched. Regions amplified from RNA transcripts were the TCR beta CDR3 regions. During a first-round RT-PCR of the TCR CDR3, the HTBI primer set was used. In TCRdb, the multiplex PCR reads were re-called with MiXCR into one record per CDR3 protein. The sample yields 500,000 to 750,000 distinct CDR3 sequences, approximately 15% seen once. There are many counts of this clonotype. The antigen remains unidentified. The sample was blood. The clonotype originates from a woman under 30 with Graves' ophthalmopathy. The V call is TRBV6-2 or TRBV6-3, the J call TRBJ1-2, with 8 nucleotides matching TRBD1. The CDR3 is CASRGGQGRPLNYGYTF. The CDR3 nucleotides read TGTGCCAGCAGAGGAGGACAGGGCCGACCACTTAACTATGGCTACACCTTC.